Below, 23 T cell receptor beta chains from the same sample are listed, as sequenced in a study of blood T cells in healthy people across ages. For the second PCR, which ran for roughly 6 to 11 cycles, a sample-barcoded 5' primer and a J-beta primer mix were used. From the 5' RACE reads, TCRdb called clonotypes with MiXCR, one entry per CDR3 protein. The sample lists 600,000 or so distinct CDR3 sequences; about 30% were seen once. Sequences were obtained from blood. All receptors come from a woman of 80 years or more in good health.

Comments on this clonotype: Possible read error: a much larger clone is one base away. The J gene is TRBJ2-7, the V gene TRBV6-1; D remains ambiguous. V lost 3 bases and J 3 bases, leaving 9 bases between the germline ends. The germline V gene encodes CDR1 MNHNS and CDR2 SASEGT. The CDR3 length is 13 residues. CDR3 protein: CASSDAYSYEQYF. The CDR3 DNA follows: TGTGCCAGCAGTGACGCGTACAGCTACGAGCAGTACTTC.

This clonotype was detected ten times or more. The J gene is TRBJ2-1, the V gene TRBV7-3; 10 bases match TRBD1. In germline, CDR1 is SGHTA, CDR2 FQGTGA. V shed 3 bases, J shed 2 bases, and the junction held 4 bases outside the gene matches. The CDR3 is 16 residues long. The DNA for the CDR3 is TGTGCCAGCAGCTTGGGGACAGGGGTGGCCTACAATGAGCAGTTCTTC. Translating it yields CASSLGTGVAYNEQFF.

This clonotype appeared many times. The chain recombines TRBV7-9 with TRBJ1-2; possibly TRBD1 for D (5 bases). Between the trimmed V and J ends, which lost 4 bases and 8 bases, there was a span of 11 bases. Germline loops: CDR1 SEHNR, CDR2 FQNEAQ (reference sequence). The CDR3 is 12 amino acids. CDR3 sequence (DNA): TGTGCCAGCAGCTCGGAGGGGCCCGGCTACACCTTC. It encodes CASSSEGPGYTF.

This clonotype was detected many times. V usage is TRBV20-1 and J usage is TRBJ2-3, with 11 bases that match TRBD2. Germline CDR1 reads DFQATT; CDR2 reads SNEGSKA (reference sequence). The CDR3 is made up of 14 amino acids. Trimming removed 6 bases from V and 3 bases from J; junction bases left unmatched: 5. The CDR3 region has the DNA TGCAGTGCCGAAACTAGCGGGGGTACAGATACGCAGTATTTT. It yields the protein CSAETSGGTDTQYF.

The DNA of the CDR3 is TGCAGTGCTAGTCGGGGTCGGGGTGAAAAACTGTTTTTT. As protein: CSASRGRGEKLFF. The chain recombines TRBV20-1 with TRBJ1-4; D call uncertain. V lost 3 bases and J lost 7, with 12 bases in between. The CDR3 covers 13 residues. Germline V CDR1 and CDR2: DFQATT, SNEGSKA (reference sequence).

The rearrangement links TRBV7-2 to TRBJ1-1, with D perhaps TRBD1 (6 bases). Between the trimmed V and J ends, which lost 7 bases and 1 base, there was a span of 16 bases. The germline V gene has CDR1 SGHTA and CDR2 FQGNSA. CDR3 length: 15 residues. In DNA form, the CDR3 reads TGTGCCAGCACCTTTCATAGGGGGGAGAACACTGAAGCTTTCTTT. Amino acids: CASTFHRGENTEAFF.

Notes on this clonotype: Its ends do not fully match the called genes, so a read error is possible. The chain carries TRBV7-2 and TRBJ2-1; perhaps TRBD2 as D (7 bases). The end of the DNA aligns better with TRBJ2-7, so the J call may be wrong. This CDR3 has 16 residues. Germline CDR1 SGHTA, CDR2 FQGNSA. The CDR3 DNA is TGTGCCAACAGCTTGGGCCCGGGGGGCACCTACAATGAGCAGTACTTC. It translates to CANSLGPGGTYNEQYF.

This clonotype showed up just a few times. The rearrangement uses TRBV12-3 or TRBV12-4 and TRBJ2-1, with 10 positions matching TRBD2. The J call may be faulty, since TRBJ2-7 better matches the DNA end. The CDR3 contains 14 residues. CDR3: CASSPSGGVNEQYF. The CDR3 DNA is TGTGCCAGCAGCCCTAGCGGGGGAGTCAATGAGCAGTACTTC.

This clonotype was detected a few times. The chain joins TRBV9 to TRBJ1-1; 9 bases map to TRBD1. The V gene's germline CDR1 is SGDLS and CDR2 YYNGEE. The CDR3 totals 15 residues. V lost 4 bases and J lost 0; bases outside the gene matches: 4. Here the CDR3 reads CASSTQGAVNTEAFF. Written as DNA, the CDR3 is TGTGCCAGCAGCACACAGGGGGCGGTGAACACTGAAGCTTTCTTT.

This clonotype was counted at least ten times. V gene TRBV7-2 combines with J gene TRBJ2-1; TRBD2 matches 10 bases. The length of the CDR3 is 18 residues. Trimming took 5 bases from V and 9 from J; bases not matched to a gene: 19. Germline CDR1 is SGHTA and CDR2 is FQGNSA. DNA for the CDR3: TGTGCCAGCAGCCCCTCCCCCCCCTGGAGCGGGGGGGCCGGTGAGCAGTTCTTC. It codes for CASSPSPPWSGGAGEQFF.

This clonotype has ten or more counts. The V call is TRBV13, the J call TRBJ2-5; D gene ambiguous. The CDR3 runs 12 residues. V was clipped by 4 bases and J by 7 bases, with 10 bases between them. CDR1 is PRHDT, CDR2 FYEKMQ, per germline (reference sequence). The CDR3 nucleotides read TGTGCCAGCAGCTCGCGTAAAGGGACCCAGTACTTC. It yields the protein CASSSRKGTQYF. The full variable domain, its missing parts supplied by reference TRBV13 and TRBJ2-5, is AAGVIQSPRHLIKEKRETATLKCYPIPRHDTVYWYQQGPGQDPQFLISFYEKMQSDKGSIPDRFSAQQFSDYHSELNMSSLELGDSALYFCASSSRKGTQYFGPGTRLLVL.

This clonotype was observed at least ten times. The CDR3 sequence: CASSFRDLYTF. In DNA, the CDR3 is TGTGCCAGCAGTTTCCGGGATTTATACACCTTC. V is TRBV12-3 or TRBV12-4 and J is TRBJ1-2; no clear D gene. The CDR3 covers 11 residues. V gave up 3 bases and J gave up 11 bases, with 10 bases separating them.

The chain couples TRBV20-1 to TRBJ1-5, with 12 nucleotides matching TRBD1. Germline V lookup: CDR1 DFQATT, CDR2 SNEGSKA (reference sequence). The CDR3 has 17 amino acids. After removal of 0 bases from V and 9 bases from J, the junction contained 12 bases not matched to a gene. CDR3 in amino acids: CSARDSRGTGGRRPQHF. The CDR3 coding sequence is TGCAGTGCTAGAGATTCCCGAGGGACAGGGGGCAGGCGGCCCCAGCATTTT.

V and J are TRBV5-1 and TRBJ2-7; 9 positions agree with TRBD2. CDR3 size: 17 residues. The V gene's germline CDR1 is SGHRS and CDR2 YFSETQ. V lost 1 base to trimming and J lost 2 bases; unmatched junction nucleotides: 10. CDR3 sequence (DNA): TGCGCCAGCAGCTTGTTTTTGGCGGGGACTAGCACCTACGAGCAGTACTTC. This codes for CASSLFLAGTSTYEQYF.

This clonotype appeared a few times. The chain has TRBV20-1 and TRBJ2-1; tentative D call: TRBD2 (6 bases). Near its end, the DNA agrees better with TRBJ2-7, so the J call may be wrong. Germline CDR1 DFQATT, CDR2 SNEGSKA (reference sequence). This CDR3 contains 17 residues. The CDR3 DNA follows: TGCAGTGCTAGAGGCCGCTCGGCGGGGAGCTCCTACAATGAGCAGTACTTC. Its translation is CSARGRSAGSSYNEQYF.

Many counts were recorded for this clonotype. The V gene is TRBV6-6, the J gene TRBJ2-1; D not resolved. V was cut by 3 bases and J by 5 bases, with 5 bases left in between. Germline CDR1 and CDR2: MNHNY and SVGAGI (reference sequence). This CDR3 spans 12 amino acids. CDR3 DNA sequence: TGTGCCAGCAGTTATGGGGACAATGAGCAGTTCTTC. Amino acids: CASSYGDNEQFF.

J is TRBJ1-5 and V is TRBV20-1; D is ambiguous. The CDR3 consists of 16 residues. Germline CDR1 DFQATT, CDR2 SNEGSKA (reference sequence). V was trimmed by 0 bases and J by 2 bases, leaving 14 bases between them. The CDR3 loop is CSARDPAGWGNQPQHF. DNA of the CDR3: TGCAGTGCTAGAGATCCTGCCGGTTGGGGCAATCAGCCCCAGCATTTT.

Comment on this clonotype: A clone one base away is much larger, so this may be a read error. The chain has TRBV6-6 and TRBJ2-1; 7 bases map to TRBD2. Per germline, CDR1 MNHNY and CDR2 SVGAGI (reference sequence). The CDR3 is 15 residues long. In DNA, the CDR3 is TGTGCCAGCAGTTCTCCCAGACTAGCCGGCTGTGAGCAGGTCTTC. This codes for CASSSPRLAGCEQVF.

This clonotype showed up just a few times. The chain joins TRBV7-9 to TRBJ1-1; maybe TRBD1 (6 bases). V dropped 5 bases and J dropped 1 base, with 8 bases sitting between them. CDR1 SEHNR and CDR2 FQNEAQ come from the germline V gene (reference sequence). The CDR3 contains 13 residues. This CDR3 reads CASSGGPNTEAFF. CDR3 coding DNA: TGTGCCAGCAGCGGGGGCCCGAACACTGAAGCTTTCTTT.

Notes on this clonotype: At one end the junction does not follow the germline gene, possibly because of a read error. This chain joins TRBV12-3 or TRBV12-4 and TRBJ2-3; D is possibly TRBD2 (6 bases). This CDR3 is 15 amino acids long. CDR3: CASSGDWGIADAQYF. CDR3 DNA sequence: TGTGCCAGCAGTGGGGACTGGGGGATCGCAGATGCGCAGTATTTC.

This clonotype was recorded many times. This chain links TRBV7-6 with TRBJ2-1, with 11 bases lining up with TRBD1. The J segment lost 7 bases and the V segment lost 5 bases, leaving 7 bases of the junction unmatched. CDR1 is SGHVS, CDR2 FNYEAQ, per germline. The CDR3 is 15 residues long. The CDR3 DNA follows: TGTGCCAGCAGCACCGCGGGGGACAGGGGGAATGAGCAGTTCTTC. It translates to CASSTAGDRGNEQFF.

There are a few counts of this clonotype. At one of its ends the junction is not consistent with the germline gene, which may arise from a read error. The chain carries TRBV9 and TRBJ1-6; TRBD1 is a possible D gene (5 bases). Germline assignment: CDR1 SGDLS and CDR2 YYNGEE. The CDR3 length is 14 residues. The CDR3 region is CAGSVRGDNSPLHF. DNA for the CDR3: TGTGCCGGCAGCGTACGGGGGGATAATTCACCCCTCCACTTT.

As to this clonotype: This may stem from a read error, because a much larger clone lies one nucleotide away. This chain links TRBV27 with TRBJ1-5; D may be TRBD1 (5 bases). The germline V gene has CDR1 MNHEY and CDR2 SMNVEV (reference sequence). The CDR3 runs 16 residues. The V and J ends lost 11 bases and 0 bases respectively, with 20 bases between them. In DNA, the CDR3 is TGTGCCGGCAAGGGGTTAAAGGGGCATAGCAATCAGCCCCAGCATTTT. Protein product: CAGKGLKGHSNQPQHF.